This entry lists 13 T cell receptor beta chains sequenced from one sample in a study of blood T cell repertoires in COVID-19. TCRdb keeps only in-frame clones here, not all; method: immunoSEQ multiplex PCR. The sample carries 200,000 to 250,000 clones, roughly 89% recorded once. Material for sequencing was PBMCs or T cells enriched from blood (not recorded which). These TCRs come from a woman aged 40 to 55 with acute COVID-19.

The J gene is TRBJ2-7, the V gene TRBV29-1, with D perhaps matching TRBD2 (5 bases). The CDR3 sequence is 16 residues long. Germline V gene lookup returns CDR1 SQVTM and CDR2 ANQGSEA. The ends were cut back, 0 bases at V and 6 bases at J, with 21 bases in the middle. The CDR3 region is CSVEDPRTGGVGEQYF. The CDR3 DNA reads TGCAGCGTTGAAGATCCTCGGACCGGAGGAGTCGGCGAGCAGTACTTC.

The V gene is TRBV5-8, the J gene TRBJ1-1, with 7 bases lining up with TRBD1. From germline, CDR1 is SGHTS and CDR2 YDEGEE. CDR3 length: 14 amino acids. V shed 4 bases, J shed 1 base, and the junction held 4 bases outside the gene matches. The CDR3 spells CASSPGTANTEAFF. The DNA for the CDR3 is TGTGCCAGCAGCCCTGGGACAGCGAACACTGAAGCTTTCTTT.

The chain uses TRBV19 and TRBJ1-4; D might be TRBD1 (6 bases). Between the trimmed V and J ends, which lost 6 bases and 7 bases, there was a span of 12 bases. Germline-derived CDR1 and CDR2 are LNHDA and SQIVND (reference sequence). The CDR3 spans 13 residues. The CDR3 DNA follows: TGTGCCAGTAGGGACAGATTGGGTGAAAAACTGTTTTTT. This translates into CASRDRLGEKLFF. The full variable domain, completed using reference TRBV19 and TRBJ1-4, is DGGITQSPKYLFRKEGQNVTLSCEQNLNHDAMYWYRQDPGQGLRLIYYSQIVNDFQKGDIAEGYSVSREKKESFPLTVTSAQKNPTAFYLCASRDRLGEKLFFGSGTQLSVL.

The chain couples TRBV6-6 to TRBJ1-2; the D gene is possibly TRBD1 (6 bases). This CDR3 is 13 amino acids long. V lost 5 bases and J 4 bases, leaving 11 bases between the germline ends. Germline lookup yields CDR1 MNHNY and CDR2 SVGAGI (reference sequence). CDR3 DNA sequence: TGTGCCAGCAGTAGAACAGGGTCCTATGGCTACACCTTC. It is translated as CASSRTGSYGYTF.

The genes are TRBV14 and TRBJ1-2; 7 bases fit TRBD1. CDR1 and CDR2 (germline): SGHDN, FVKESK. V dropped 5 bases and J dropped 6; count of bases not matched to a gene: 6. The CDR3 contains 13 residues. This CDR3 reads CASSRQGLHGYTF. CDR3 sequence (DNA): TGTGCCAGCAGCAGACAGGGTTTGCATGGCTACACCTTC.

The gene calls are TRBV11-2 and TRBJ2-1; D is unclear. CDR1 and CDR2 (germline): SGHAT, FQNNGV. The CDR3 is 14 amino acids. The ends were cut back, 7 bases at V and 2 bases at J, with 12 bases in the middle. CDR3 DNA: TGTGCCAGCACCCTGACTGGTCCCTACAATGAGCAGTTCTTC. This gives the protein CASTLTGPYNEQFF.

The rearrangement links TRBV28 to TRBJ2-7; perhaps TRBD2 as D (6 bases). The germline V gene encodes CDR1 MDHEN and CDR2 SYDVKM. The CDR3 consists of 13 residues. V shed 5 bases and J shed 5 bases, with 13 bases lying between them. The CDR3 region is CASSPLAFHEQYV. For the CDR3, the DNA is TGTGCCAGCAGTCCACTAGCATTCCACGAGCAGTACGTC.

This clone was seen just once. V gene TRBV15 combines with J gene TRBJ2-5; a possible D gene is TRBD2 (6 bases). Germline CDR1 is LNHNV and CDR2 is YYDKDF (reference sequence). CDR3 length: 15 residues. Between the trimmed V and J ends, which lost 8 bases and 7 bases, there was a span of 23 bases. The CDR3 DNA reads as TGTGCCACCTCTCTAGCGAACCTCATAGTACGGACCCAGTACTTC. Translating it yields CATSLANLIVRTQYF.

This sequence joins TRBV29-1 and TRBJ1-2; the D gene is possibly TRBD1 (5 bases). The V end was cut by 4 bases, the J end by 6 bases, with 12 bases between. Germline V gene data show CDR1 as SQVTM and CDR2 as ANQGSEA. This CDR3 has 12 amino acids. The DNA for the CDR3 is TGCAGCGTTGTAGGAGGGGTGGATGGCTACACCTTC. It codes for CSVVGGVDGYTF.

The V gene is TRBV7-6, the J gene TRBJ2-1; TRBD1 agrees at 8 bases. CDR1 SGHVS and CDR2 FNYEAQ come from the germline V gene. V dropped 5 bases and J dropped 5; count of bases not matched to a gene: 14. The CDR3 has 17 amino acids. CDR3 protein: CASSPRRPGQGNNEQFF. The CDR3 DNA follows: TGTGCCAGCAGCCCGCGACGCCCCGGACAGGGAAACAATGAGCAGTTCTTC.

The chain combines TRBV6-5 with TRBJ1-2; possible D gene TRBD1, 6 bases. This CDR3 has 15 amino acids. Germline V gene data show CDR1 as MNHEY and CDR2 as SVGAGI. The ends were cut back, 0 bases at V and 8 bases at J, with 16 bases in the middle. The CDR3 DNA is TGTGCCAGCAGTTACTCTCCTTTGGGGGCGTGGGGCTACACCTTC. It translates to CASSYSPLGAWGYTF.

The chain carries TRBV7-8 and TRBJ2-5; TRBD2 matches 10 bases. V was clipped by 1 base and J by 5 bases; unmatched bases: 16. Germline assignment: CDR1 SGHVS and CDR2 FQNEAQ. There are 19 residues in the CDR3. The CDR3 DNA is TGTGCCAGCAGCTTAGACACCAACTTAGCGGGGGGTTACGGGGAGACCCAGTACTTC. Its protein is CASSLDTNLAGGYGETQYF.

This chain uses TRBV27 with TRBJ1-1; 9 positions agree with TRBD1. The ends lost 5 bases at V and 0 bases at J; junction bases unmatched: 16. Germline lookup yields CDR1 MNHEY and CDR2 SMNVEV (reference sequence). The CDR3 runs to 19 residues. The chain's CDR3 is CASSLTLSGQGLMNTEAFF. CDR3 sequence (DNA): TGTGCCAGCAGTCTAACCCTCTCGGGACAGGGCCTCATGAACACTGAAGCTTTCTTT.